This entry lists 10 T cell receptor beta chains sequenced from one sample in a study of blood T cell repertoires in COVID-19. Sequencing was performed with immunoSEQ multiplex PCR; in TCRdb, only in-frame clones are kept and a portion is missing. The sample holds around 230,000 clones, 70% to 90% seen once. The sample consisted of PBMCs or T cells enriched from blood (not recorded which). These receptors were collected from a woman aged 40 to 49 with acute COVID-19.

The rearrangement joins TRBV3-1 (or the pseudogene TRBV3-2) to TRBJ1-1; 7 bases agree with TRBD1. Looked up from germline, CDR1 is LGHDT and CDR2 is YNNKEL (reference sequence). Trimming removed 4 bases from V and 6 bases from J; junction bases left unmatched: 14. The CDR3 has 16 residues. The CDR3 DNA is TGTGCCAGCAGCCCGATCCGGGACAGAAATGCTCCTGAAGCTTTCTTT. It yields the protein CASSPIRDRNAPEAFF.

The chain uses TRBV2 and TRBJ2-3; 8 nucleotides match TRBD2. This CDR3 has 17 residues. From germline, CDR1 is SNHLY and CDR2 FYNNEI. With V trimmed by 7 bases and J by 3 bases, 15 bases remained unmatched. The CDR3 loop reads CASTPGGRGVLTDTQYF. The CDR3 DNA follows: TGTGCCAGCACCCCCGGAGGGCGGGGGGTTTTGACAGATACGCAGTATTTT.

The chain links TRBV29-1 to TRBJ1-3; D is undetermined. Trimming shortened V by 3 bases and J by 0 bases, and 6 bases separated the two germline ends. CDR1 and CDR2 (germline): SQVTM, ANQGSEA. The CDR3 contains 13 residues. The CDR3 DNA is TGCAGCGTTGAGTCCGGCTCTGGAAACACCATATATTTT. This translates into CSVESGSGNTIYF.

V gene TRBV12-5 combines with J gene TRBJ2-7; 8 bases are a match to TRBD1. The junction had 10 bases not matched to a gene; V was cut back by 5 bases and J by 1 base. The CDR3 extends over 16 amino acids. The germline V gene encodes CDR1 LGHNT and CDR2 FRNRAP. The CDR3 region has the DNA TGTGCTAGTGGTCTCAGAACAGGGGGAGAGTCCTACGAGCAGTACTTC. Protein: CASGLRTGGESYEQYF.

This chain joins TRBV9 and TRBJ1-3, with D possibly being TRBD1 (6 bases). Germline assignment: CDR1 SGDLS and CDR2 YYNGEE. Trimming removed 0 bases at V and 0 bases at J, with 13 bases between. CDR3 length: 17 amino acids. CDR3 loop: CASSVGTAENSGNTIYF. The CDR3 nucleotides read TGTGCCAGCAGCGTAGGGACAGCGGAGAACTCTGGAAACACCATATATTTT.

V is TRBV27 and J is TRBJ2-7; 10 positions agree with TRBD1. This CDR3 has 15 amino acids. Germline V lookup: CDR1 MNHEY, CDR2 SMNVEV (reference sequence). The V segment lost 6 bases and the J segment 2 bases; nucleotides outside the gene matches: 7. The CDR3 DNA reads as TGTGCCAGCAGGCTACCGGGACAGGGGACCTACGAGCAGTACGTC. This gives the protein CASRLPGQGTYEQYV.

The CDR3 loop reads CASSELAGGLYNEQFF. The CDR3, as DNA: TGCGCCAGCAGTGAACTAGCGGGGGGGCTCTACAATGAGCAGTTCTTC. The chain joins TRBV10-1 to TRBJ2-1; 13 positions agree with TRBD2. This CDR3 contains 16 residues. J lost 3 bases, V lost 3 bases, and 2 bases had no gene match. The germline gives CDR1 WNHNN, CDR2 SYGVQD (reference sequence).

This clone was observed once. The chain is built from TRBV5-4 and TRBJ1-2; a weak D match, TRBD1 (6 bases). Deletions cut 4 bases from V and 4 bases from J, with 14 bases between. The length of the CDR3 is 14 residues. Germline V gene data show CDR1 as SGHNT and CDR2 as YYREEE (reference sequence). CDR3 protein: CASSNSGGLYGYTF. The CDR3, as DNA: TGTGCCAGCAGCAACAGTGGGGGCCTCTATGGCTACACCTTC.

The V call is TRBV2, the J call TRBJ1-1, with a tentative D call TRBD1 (5 bases). The CDR3 loop spans 14 amino acids. V was shortened by 4 bases and J by 1 base, with 10 bases between the two germline ends. Germline V gene lookup returns CDR1 SNHLY and CDR2 FYNNEI. Here the CDR3 reads CASSVGGENTEAFF. CDR3 nucleotide sequence: TGTGCCAGCAGTGTTGGAGGGGAGAACACTGAAGCTTTCTTT.

The rearrangement joins TRBV9 to TRBJ1-2, with D maybe TRBD1 (5 bases). The CDR3 contains 12 residues. Germline V gene data show CDR1 as SGDLS and CDR2 as YYNGEE. The V end was cut by 2 bases, the J end by 6 bases, with 8 bases between. The CDR3 region is CASSVQGHGYTF. CDR3 nucleotide sequence: TGTGCCAGCAGCGTGCAGGGCCATGGCTACACCTTC.